This passage covers 19 T cell receptor beta chains from one sample sequenced in a study of cytomegalovirus exposure and HLA in healthy donors. PCR employed 60 Vbeta and 13 Jbeta primers. Using immunoSEQ multiplex PCR, the repertoire was profiled, and TCRdb retains in-frame clones only, with some absent. The data show fewer than 200,000 clones, with 80% seen just once and around 0.69% held by the top ten. Sequencing was performed on PBMCs. The source of these receptors is a boy between 10 and 17 years old in good health and CMV-seronegative.

In DNA form, the CDR3 reads TGTGCCTGGAGTGTAGGGGAGGACCATGAAAAACTGTTTTTT. It encodes CAWSVGEDHEKLFF. The gene calls are TRBV30 and TRBJ1-4, with a tentative D call TRBD1 (5 bases). CDR1 and CDR2 from the germline V gene are GTSNPN and SVGIG (reference sequence). CDR3 length equals 14 residues. V lost 0 bases and J lost 6, with 11 bases in between. The full variable domain, in which reference TRBV30 and TRBJ1-4 provide the parts outside the CDR3, is SQTIHQWPATLVQPVGSPLSLECTVEGTSNPNLYWYRQAAGRGLQLLFYSVGIGQISSEVPQNLSASRPQDRQFILSSKKLLLSDSGFYLCAWSVGEDHEKLFFGSGTQLSVL.

V is TRBV19 and J is TRBJ1-1; D gene unclear. Trimming removed 0 bases from V and 4 bases from J, with 9 bases in between. The germline V gene encodes CDR1 LNHDA and CDR2 SQIVND (reference sequence). The CDR3 contains 14 residues. In nucleotides, the CDR3 is TGTGCCAGTAGTATAGACCCCTTGAGCACTGAAGCTTTCTTT. This gives the protein CASSIDPLSTEAFF.

The rearrangement joins TRBV7-3 to TRBJ2-5, with D possibly being TRBD2 (6 bases). The CDR3 loop spans 13 amino acids. Trimming took 4 bases from V and 0 from J, leaving 6 bases between them. Germline CDR1 reads SGHTA; CDR2 reads FQGTGA. The CDR3 DNA reads TGTGCCAGCAGCTCGGGGGACCAAGAGACCCAGTACTTC. Encoded protein: CASSSGDQETQYF.

The chain recombines TRBV27 with TRBJ2-7; TRBD1 matches at 10 bases. This CDR3 has 14 residues. Germline lookup yields CDR1 MNHEY and CDR2 SMNVEV (reference sequence). The V and J ends lost 2 bases and 4 bases, in that order; junction bases with no gene match: 2. CDR3 sequence: CASSLGTGEYEQYF. CDR3 in DNA: TGTGCCAGCAGTTTAGGGACAGGGGAATACGAGCAGTACTTC.

V gene TRBV5-1 combines with J gene TRBJ1-1; D not certain. The CDR3 extends over 13 amino acids. V was cut by 4 bases and J by 0 bases, with 7 bases left in between. CDR1 and CDR2 from the germline V gene are SGHRS and YFSETQ. This chain's CDR3 is CASSQTLNTEAFF. Written as DNA, the CDR3 is TGCGCCAGCAGCCAGACTCTGAACACTGAAGCTTTCTTT. The variable domain in full, completed from reference TRBV5-1 and TRBJ1-1, reads KAGVTQTPRYLIKTRGQQVTLSCSPISGHRSVSWYQQTPGQGLQFLFEYFSETQRNKGNFPGRFSGRQFSNSRSEMNVSTLELGDSALYLCASSQTLNTEAFFGQGTRLTVV.

The chain is built from TRBV9 and TRBJ1-1, with 7 bases that match TRBD1. The J segment lost 5 bases and the V segment lost 3 bases, leaving 7 bases of the junction unmatched. Germline lookup yields CDR1 SGDLS and CDR2 YYNGEE. The CDR3 is made up of 14 amino acids. The CDR3 region is CASSAWDSSTEAFF. CDR3 sequence (DNA): TGTGCCAGCAGCGCTTGGGACAGTAGTACTGAAGCTTTCTTT.

V usage is TRBV7-2 and J usage is TRBJ2-7; 13 bases agree with TRBD2. Germline CDR1 and CDR2: SGHTA and FQGNSA. The CDR3 consists of 15 residues. Trimming at V came to 0 bases and at J to 6 bases, leaving 2 bases not matched to a gene. The CDR3: CASSLAGLAGAEQYF. CDR3 nucleotide sequence: TGTGCCAGCAGCTTAGCTGGACTAGCGGGAGCCGAGCAGTACTTC.

The chain joins TRBV14 to TRBJ1-2; D is perhaps TRBD1 (5 bases). CDR1 and CDR2 (germline): SGHDN, FVKESK. The V gene lost 4 bases and the J gene lost 10 bases, with 13 bases spanning the gap. CDR3 size: 12 residues. CDR3 protein: CASSREDTLYTF. The CDR3 nucleotides read TGTGCCAGCAGCCGGGAGGACACCCTCTACACCTTC.

The genes are TRBV6-1 and TRBJ1-1, with 7 positions matching TRBD1. The CDR3 spans 14 residues. The V and J ends lost 6 bases and 5 bases, in that order; junction bases with no gene match: 9. The germline V gene has CDR1 MNHNS and CDR2 SASEGT. DNA of the CDR3: TGTGCCAGCAGCGCAGACAGGGACGGGACTGAAGCTTTCTTT. Amino acids: CASSADRDGTEAFF.

The chain links TRBV9 to TRBJ1-2, with no clear D. The V end was cut by 0 bases, the J end by 5 bases, with 14 bases between. Germline CDR1 reads SGDLS; CDR2 reads YYNGEE. There are 15 residues in the CDR3. The DNA for the CDR3 is TGTGCCAGCAGCGTAGGCCTAAACGGAGAGTATGGCTACACCTTC. Protein: CASSVGLNGEYGYTF.

This clone has a handful of counts. Written as DNA, the CDR3 is TGTGCCAGTAGTATAGCCCACAGGGGTTTGTCCTACAATGAGCAGTTCTTC. It codes for CASSIAHRGLSYNEQFF. This chain connects TRBV19 to TRBJ2-1; 7 bases are a match to TRBD1. Germline CDR1 LNHDA, CDR2 SQIVND (reference sequence). CDR3 length: 17 residues. V shed 1 base, J shed 1 base, and the junction held 7 bases outside the gene matches.

The chain links TRBV5-1 to TRBJ2-3, with 7 positions matching TRBD1. The CDR3 has 16 residues. Germline V gene data show CDR1 as SGHRS and CDR2 as YFSETQ. The J segment lost 2 bases and the V segment lost 0 bases, leaving 6 bases of the junction unmatched. The CDR3 DNA follows: TGCGCCAGCAGCTTGGAGGGGGACAGTTCCACAGATACGCAGTATTTT. Translating it yields CASSLEGDSSTDTQYF.

This chain uses TRBV25-1 with TRBJ2-7, with D possibly being TRBD1 (6 bases). The germline V gene has CDR1 MGHDK and CDR2 SYGVNS. Trimming shortened V by 6 bases and J by 6 bases, and 21 bases separated the two germline ends. CDR3 length: 15 residues. The CDR3 reads CASRSDRDNRPEQYF. CDR3 coding DNA: TGTGCCAGCAGGAGCGACCGGGACAATCGTCCCGAGCAGTACTTC.

The chain uses TRBV9 and TRBJ2-7; unclear D gene. The CDR3 consists of 15 residues. Trimming removed 0 bases from V and 3 bases from J, with 13 bases in between. Germline loops: CDR1 SGDLS, CDR2 YYNGEE. The CDR3 nucleotides read TGTGCCAGCAGCGTAGGAGAGCGCAATCACTACGAGCAGTACTTC. Translation: CASSVGERNHYEQYF.

V gene TRBV30 combines with J gene TRBJ1-1, with D uncertain. The V gene's germline CDR1 is GTSNPN and CDR2 SVGIG (reference sequence). The CDR3 loop spans 14 amino acids. Trimming removed 5 bases from V and 3 bases from J, with 16 bases in between. Written as DNA, the CDR3 is TGTGCCTGGCGGGATCTCGTAGATTACACTGAAGCTTTCTTT. This encodes CAWRDLVDYTEAFF.

The V call is TRBV18, the J call TRBJ1-2; 7 bases are a match to TRBD1. V was pared by 4 bases and J by 8 bases, with 10 bases of the junction left unmatched. The CDR3 totals 14 residues. Germline V lookup: CDR1 KGHSH, CDR2 LQKENI. The CDR3: CASSLTGRDRGYTF. CDR3 in DNA: TGTGCCAGCTCACTGACAGGGCGGGATAGAGGCTACACCTTC.

This clone was seen a few times. The chain carries TRBV5-1 and TRBJ2-7; tentatively, D is TRBD2 (5 bases). Germline loops: CDR1 SGHRS, CDR2 YFSETQ. Trimming left V 0 bases short and J 2 bases short, with 9 bases between. This CDR3 is 14 amino acids long. The CDR3 region has the DNA TGCGCCAGCAGCTTGGGGAAGGGAGCCTACGAGCAGTACTTC. Its protein is CASSLGKGAYEQYF.

This sequence joins TRBV6-1 and TRBJ1-6; a weak D match, TRBD1 (6 bases). CDR3 length equals 15 residues. Trimming shortened V by 7 bases and J by 10 bases, and 20 bases separated the two germline ends. Germline loops: CDR1 MNHNS, CDR2 SASEGT. The CDR3 coding sequence is TGTGCCAGCACTACTAGCGACAGGTTCAAGTCACCCCTCCACTTT. Translation: CASTTSDRFKSPLHF.

V usage is TRBV9 and J usage is TRBJ2-6, with TRBD1 identical over 10 bases. Per germline, CDR1 SGDLS and CDR2 YYNGEE. The CDR3 consists of 18 residues. V dropped 0 bases and J dropped 3; count of bases not matched to a gene: 6. The CDR3: CASSVGRDRGHGANVLTF. The CDR3 bases are TGTGCCAGCAGCGTAGGACGCGACAGGGGGCATGGGGCCAACGTCCTGACTTTC.